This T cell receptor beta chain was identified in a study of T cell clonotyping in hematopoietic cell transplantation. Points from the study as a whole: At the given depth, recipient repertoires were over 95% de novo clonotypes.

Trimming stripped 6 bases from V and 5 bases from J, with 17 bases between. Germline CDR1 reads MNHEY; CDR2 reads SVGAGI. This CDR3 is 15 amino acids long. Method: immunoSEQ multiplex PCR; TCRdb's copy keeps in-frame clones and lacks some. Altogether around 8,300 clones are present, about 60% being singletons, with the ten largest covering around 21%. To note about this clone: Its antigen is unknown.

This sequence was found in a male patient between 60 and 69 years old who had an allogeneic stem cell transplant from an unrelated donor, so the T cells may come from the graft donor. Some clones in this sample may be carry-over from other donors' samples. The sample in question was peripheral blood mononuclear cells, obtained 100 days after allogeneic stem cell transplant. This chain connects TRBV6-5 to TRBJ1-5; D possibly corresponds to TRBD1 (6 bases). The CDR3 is CASSPARGGYQPQHF. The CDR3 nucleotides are TGTGCCAGCAGCCCAGCCAGGGGTGGGTATCAGCCCCAGCATTTT.